The 5 T cell receptor beta chains below come from one sample, sequenced in a study of blood T cell repertoires in COVID-19. Assay: immunoSEQ multiplex PCR; the TCRdb copy retains only in-frame clones and omits some. The sample shows about 220,000 clones, 70% to 90% of them seen only once. The sequenced sample consisted of PBMCs or T cells enriched from blood (not recorded which). Receptor source: a middle-aged woman with acute COVID-19.

V gene TRBV5-1 combines with J gene TRBJ2-2, with 12 bases that match TRBD2. Germline lookup yields CDR1 SGHRS and CDR2 YFSETQ. V was clipped by 1 base and J by 6 bases; unmatched bases: 10. The length of the CDR3 is 18 residues. The CDR3 nucleotides are TGCGCCAGCAGCTTGACTATGACGGCTAGCGGGGGGGCCGGGGAGCTGTTTTTT. Translated, it gives CASSLTMTASGGAGELFF. The full variable domain, rest sourced from reference TRBV5-1 and TRBJ2-2, is KAGVTQTPRYLIKTRGQQVTLSCSPISGHRSVSWYQQTPGQGLQFLFEYFSETQRNKGNFPGRFSGRQFSNSRSEMNVSTLELGDSALYLCASSLTMTASGGAGELFFGEGSRLTVL.

The V gene is TRBV6-1, the J gene TRBJ2-2; 9 nucleotides agree with TRBD1. Losses at the gene ends were 3 bases for V and 4 bases for J; bases not matched to a gene: 9. This CDR3 is built from 17 residues. CDR1 and CDR2 (germline): MNHNS, SASEGT. The CDR3 sequence: CASSDPGQGWGTGELFF. The CDR3 coding sequence is TGTGCCAGCAGTGACCCGGGACAGGGTTGGGGCACCGGGGAGCTGTTTTTT.

The chain couples TRBV2 to TRBJ1-1, with 11 bases matching TRBD1. V lost 6 bases and J lost 7; bases outside the gene matches: 10. Germline CDR1 is SNHLY and CDR2 is FYNNEI. The CDR3 runs 15 residues. Here the CDR3 reads CASRGDRGLQGEAFF. The CDR3 DNA follows: TGTGCCAGCAGGGGGGACAGGGGGTTGCAGGGTGAAGCTTTCTTT.

This rearrangement joins TRBV6-6 to TRBJ1-2; 8 bases align to TRBD1. Germline-derived CDR1 and CDR2 are MNHNY and SVGAGI (reference sequence). This CDR3 comprises 16 residues. The ends lost 2 bases at V and 2 bases at J; junction bases unmatched: 7. The CDR3 spells CASSYVPGTGNYGYTF. CDR3 sequence (DNA): TGTGCCAGCAGTTACGTTCCCGGGACAGGAAACTATGGCTACACCTTC.

The chain carries TRBV4-3 and TRBJ1-2; D might be TRBD1 (5 bases). The CDR3 totals 15 residues. With 0 bases removed from V and 8 bases from J, the gap between germline ends came to 16 bases. Germline V gene data show CDR1 as LGHNA and CDR2 as YSLEER. CDR3 in amino acids: CASSQDQGRAGGYTF. CDR3 nucleotide sequence: TGCGCCAGCAGCCAAGATCAAGGCAGGGCGGGAGGCTACACCTTC.